This T cell receptor (beta chain) was observed in a study of T cell changes during pregnancy in multiple sclerosis. With respect to this clone: A junction end diverges from the germline sequence, so it may reflect a read error.

TCRdb's table, derived via immunoSEQ multiplex PCR, lists solely in-frame clones and lacks some. The data show around 66,000 clones, about 92% seen once. The sequencing here drew on peripheral blood, taken in the first trimester of pregnancy. The source of this sequence is a female donor in good health, enrolled as a control in a pregnancy study.

CDR3 amino acids: CASSEEGTKHGELFF. Here the CDR3 DNA reads TGTGCCAGCAGCGAAGAAGGGACAAAGCACGGGGAGCTGTTTTTT. The chain combines TRBV2 with TRBJ2-2; the D gene is possibly TRBD1 (6 bases). The CDR3 is made up of 15 amino acids. In germline, CDR1 is SNHLY, CDR2 FYNNEI.